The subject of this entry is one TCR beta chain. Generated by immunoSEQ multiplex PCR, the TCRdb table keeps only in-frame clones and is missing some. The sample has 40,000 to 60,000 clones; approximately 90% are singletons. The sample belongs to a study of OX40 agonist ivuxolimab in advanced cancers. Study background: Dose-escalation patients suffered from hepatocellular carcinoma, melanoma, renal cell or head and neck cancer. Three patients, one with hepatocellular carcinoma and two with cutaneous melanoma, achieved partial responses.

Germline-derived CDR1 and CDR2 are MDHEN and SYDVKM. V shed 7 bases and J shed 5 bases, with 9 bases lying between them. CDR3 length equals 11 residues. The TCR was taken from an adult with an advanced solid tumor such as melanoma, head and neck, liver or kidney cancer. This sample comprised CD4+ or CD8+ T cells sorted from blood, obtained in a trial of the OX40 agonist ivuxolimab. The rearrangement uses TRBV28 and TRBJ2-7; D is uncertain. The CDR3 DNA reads TGTGCCAGCACCAATATCCACGAGCAGTACTTC. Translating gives CASTNIHEQYF.